Reported below is one T cell receptor beta chain. Trimming left V 1 base short and J 6 bases short, with 15 bases between. Germline V gives CDR1 KGHDR, CDR2 SFDVKD. The CDR3 loop spans 16 amino acids. Data came from immunoSEQ multiplex PCR; TCRdb stores just in-frame clones and leaves some out. The table lists roughly 150,000 clones, around 87% of them singletons. The data originate from a study of blood T cell repertoires in COVID-19. Study details: T cells, B-cell-depleted T cells, or PBMCs provided the cDNA or gDNA that served as material.

The V gene is TRBV24-1, the J gene TRBJ2-1; D is possibly TRBD1 (7 bases). The receptor comes from a woman older than 75 with COVID-19, enrolled during active disease. Sequenced input: peripheral blood. CDR3: CATSDFKGAGGNEQFF. The DNA for the CDR3 is TGTGCCACCAGTGATTTTAAGGGGGCCGGGGGCAATGAGCAGTTCTTC.